This T cell receptor beta chain is from a study of cytomegalovirus exposure and HLA in healthy donors. Study-wide results and caveats: It was shown in a later analysis that HLA-associated TCR beta chains were more clonally expanded than other, equally common chains.

Primers included in the PCR were 60 Vbeta and 13 Jbeta primers. Clones were sequenced by immunoSEQ multiplex PCR, and TCRdb holds only the in-frame ones, with some missing. The table includes about 110,000 clones, 76% detected once. This clone was seen once. Antigen specificity is unknown. Germline CDR1 LNHDA, CDR2 SQIVND (reference sequence). The V end was cut by 5 bases, the J end by 5 bases, with 16 bases between. The CDR3 has 15 amino acids. The sequenced material came from PBMCs. The sequence was obtained from a man younger than 35 in good health and CMV-seronegative. The genes are TRBV19 and TRBJ1-5, with unresolved D. The CDR3, as DNA: TGTGCCAGTAGTCCCAAGGTGAGTGGGCATCAGCCCCAGCATTTT. Translation: CASSPKVSGHQPQHF.